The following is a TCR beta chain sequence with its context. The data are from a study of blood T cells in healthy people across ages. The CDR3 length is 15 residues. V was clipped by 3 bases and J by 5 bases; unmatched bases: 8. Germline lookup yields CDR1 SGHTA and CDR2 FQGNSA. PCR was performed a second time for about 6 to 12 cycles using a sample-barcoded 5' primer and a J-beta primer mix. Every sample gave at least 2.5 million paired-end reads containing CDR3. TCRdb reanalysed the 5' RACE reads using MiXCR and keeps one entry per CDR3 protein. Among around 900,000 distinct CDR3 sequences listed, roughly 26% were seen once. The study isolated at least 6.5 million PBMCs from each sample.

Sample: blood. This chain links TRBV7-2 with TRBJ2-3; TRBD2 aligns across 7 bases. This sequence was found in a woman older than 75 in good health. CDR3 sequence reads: CASSFVAGRGDTQYF. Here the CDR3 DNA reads TGTGCCAGCAGCTTCGTAGCGGGCCGGGGAGATACGCAGTATTTT. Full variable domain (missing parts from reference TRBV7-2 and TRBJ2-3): GAGVSQSPSNKVTEKGKDVELRCDPISGHTALYWYRQSLGQGLEFLIYFQGNSAPDKSGLPSDRFSAERTGGSVSTLTIQRTQQEDSAVYLCASSFVAGRGDTQYFGPGTRLTVL.